Presented here are 2 T cell receptor beta chains from one specimen sequenced in a study of T cells in Graves' hyperthyroidism and ophthalmopathy. RNA transcripts served as the template for amplifying TCR beta CDR3 regions. HTBI primers were used for first-round RT-PCR of the TCR CDR3. A single record per CDR3 protein comes from TCRdb applying MiXCR to the multiplex PCR reads. The table includes 390,000 or so distinct CDR3 sequences, roughly 15% detected once. The sample comprised blood. These receptors all stem from a man between 18 and 29 years old with Graves' ophthalmopathy.

There are a few counts of this clonotype. V usage is TRBV7-6 and J usage is TRBJ2-1; 9 bases map to TRBD1. Losses at the gene ends were 5 bases for V and 5 bases for J; bases not matched to a gene: 10. CDR3 length: 16 amino acids. Germline values: CDR1 SGHVS, CDR2 FNYEAQ. The CDR3: CASSAWGQGEHNEQFF. The CDR3 bases are TGTGCCAGCAGCGCCTGGGGACAGGGAGAGCACAATGAGCAGTTCTTC.

This clonotype came up many times. The gene calls are TRBV10-1 and TRBJ2-1, with 15 bases lining up with TRBD2. Germline-derived CDR1 and CDR2 are WNHNN and SYGVQD (reference sequence). Unmatched junction bases numbered 7, after V lost 4 bases and J lost 6 bases. The CDR3 runs to 17 residues. The CDR3 is CASSGTSGRGALNEQFF. The CDR3, as DNA: TGCGCCAGCAGTGGGACTAGCGGGAGGGGTGCCCTCAATGAGCAGTTCTTC.